The 4 T cell receptor beta chains below all came from one sample that was sequenced in a study of glioma-infiltrating T cells. TCR alpha and beta CDR3 regions were amplified from RNA using iRepertoire nested multiplex PCR. TCRdb fed the multiplex PCR reads into MiXCR, producing one record per CDR3 protein. Here the sample spans about 130,000 distinct CDR3 sequences, roughly a quarter being singletons. Sequencing was performed on glioma tissue, nonneoplastic brain tissue, or PBMCs (not recorded which). Receptor source: a human donor with low-grade glioma or glioblastoma, undergoing nonglioma brain surgery, or in good health (not recorded which).

This clonotype was detected a few times. This chain joins TRBV2 and TRBJ2-1; 9 bases align to TRBD2. V gave up 6 bases and J gave up 9 bases; unmatched junction bases: 12. CDR1 is SNHLY and CDR2 is FYNNEI in the germline V gene. The CDR3 length is 15 residues. CDR3 sequence reads: CASRAQRGAAGEQFF. CDR3 in DNA: TGTGCCAGCAGGGCCCAGCGGGGGGCCGCTGGTGAGCAGTTCTTC.

The rearrangement links TRBV9 to TRBJ2-3; D perhaps matches TRBD2 (5 bases). V lost 0 bases, J lost 0 bases, and 11 bases lay in between. CDR3 length: 16 residues. CDR1 and CDR2 (germline): SGDLS, YYNGEE. CDR3 amino acids: CASSVDGAASTDTQYF. The CDR3 DNA follows: TGTGCCAGCAGCGTAGACGGAGCGGCTAGCACAGATACGCAGTATTTT.

This clonotype occurred once. This sequence may be a read error, since a much larger clone differs from it by one base. The chain couples TRBV20-1 to TRBJ2-6, with 10 bases aligning to TRBD2. The V segment lost 2 bases and the J segment 2 bases; nucleotides outside the gene matches: 9. This CDR3 has 18 amino acids. Germline lookup yields CDR1 DFQATT and CDR2 SNEGSKA (reference sequence). The CDR3 sequence: CSARPLAGGSTGANVLTF. CDR3 bases: TGCAGTGCTAGACCCTTAGCGGGGGGCTCCACTGGGGCCAACGTCCTGACTTTC.

This clonotype was seen many times. The chain joins TRBV7-2 to TRBJ2-3, with TRBD1 identical over 10 bases. V lost 6 bases to trimming and J lost 1 base; unmatched junction nucleotides: 4. This CDR3 region has 15 residues. The germline V gene encodes CDR1 SGHTA and CDR2 FQGNSA. CDR3 amino acids: CASRRQGAGTDTQYF. CDR3 DNA sequence: TGTGCCAGCAGACGACAGGGGGCCGGCACAGATACGCAGTATTTT.